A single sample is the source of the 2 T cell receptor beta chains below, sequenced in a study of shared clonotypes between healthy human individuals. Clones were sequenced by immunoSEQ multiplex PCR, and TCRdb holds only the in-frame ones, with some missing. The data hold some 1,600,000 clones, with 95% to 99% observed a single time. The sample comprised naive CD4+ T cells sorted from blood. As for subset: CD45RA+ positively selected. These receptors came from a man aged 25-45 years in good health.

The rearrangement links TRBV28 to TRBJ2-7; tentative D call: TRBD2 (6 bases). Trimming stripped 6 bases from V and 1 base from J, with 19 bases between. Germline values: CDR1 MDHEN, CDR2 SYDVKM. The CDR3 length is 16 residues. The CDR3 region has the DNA TGTGCCAGCAGCCTTGAGGGACGGAGGGGATCCTACGAGCAGTACTTC. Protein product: CASSLEGRRGSYEQYF.

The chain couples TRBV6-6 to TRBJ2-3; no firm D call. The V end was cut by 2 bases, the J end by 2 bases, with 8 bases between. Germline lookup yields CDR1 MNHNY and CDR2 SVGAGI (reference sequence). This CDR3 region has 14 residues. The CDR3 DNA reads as TGTGCCAGCAGTTACAGGGCTTACACAGATACGCAGTATTTT. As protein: CASSYRAYTDTQYF.